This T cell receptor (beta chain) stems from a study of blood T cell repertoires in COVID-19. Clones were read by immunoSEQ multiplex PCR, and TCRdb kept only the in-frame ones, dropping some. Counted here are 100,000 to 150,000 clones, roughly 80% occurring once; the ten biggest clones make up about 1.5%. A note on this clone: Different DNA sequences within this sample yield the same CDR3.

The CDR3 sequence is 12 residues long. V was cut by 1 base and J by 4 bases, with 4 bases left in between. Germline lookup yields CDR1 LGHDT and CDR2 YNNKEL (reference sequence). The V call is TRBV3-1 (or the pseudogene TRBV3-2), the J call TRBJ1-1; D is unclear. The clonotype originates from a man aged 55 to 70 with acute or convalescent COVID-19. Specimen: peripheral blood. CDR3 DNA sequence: TGTGCCAGCAGCCAAGCCCGCACTGAAGCTTTCTTT. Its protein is CASSQARTEAFF.